One and the same sample provided the 21 T cell receptor beta chains below, sequenced in a study of T-cell memory formation after mild COVID-19. TCRdb redid the calling of the 5' RACE reads with MiXCR, one entry per CDR3 protein. The sample holds fewer than 650,000 distinct CDR3 sequences, about 20% seen once. The sequenced material came from PBMCs or a T cell subset sorted from them (not recorded which). The receptor set was obtained from an adult woman who had mild COVID-19 (a few samples of this study predate the infection). Cell type and time point are not known.

The table lists this clonotype with many counts. This sequence joins TRBV29-1 and TRBJ1-1; no firm D call. Germline V gene lookup returns CDR1 SQVTM and CDR2 ANQGSEA. V was clipped by 3 bases and J by 3 bases, with 17 bases between them. CDR3 length equals 15 residues. CDR3 in DNA: TGCAGCGTTGATAATCCGGACCTAAGCTACACTGAAGCTTTCTTT. Translated: CSVDNPDLSYTEAFF.

The chain joins TRBV10-3 to TRBJ2-7; D possibly matches TRBD1 or TRBD2 (5 bases each). V was pared by 6 bases and J by 0 bases, with 12 bases between. The CDR3 runs to 14 residues. Looked up from germline, CDR1 is ENHRY and CDR2 is SYGVKD. In DNA form, the CDR3 reads TGTGCCATCAGGGGGGACGGAGTCTCCTACGAGCAGTACTTC. Protein: CAIRGDGVSYEQYF.

In this sample, this clonotype turned up a few times. This rearrangement joins TRBV7-8 to TRBJ2-1; D possibly matches TRBD1 or TRBD2 (5 bases each). This CDR3 spans 17 amino acids. The germline gives CDR1 SGHVS, CDR2 FQNEAQ. With 5 bases removed from V and 0 bases from J, the gap between germline ends came to 17 bases. The CDR3 nucleotides read TGTGCCAGCAGCGGGCCGGGACGCCCGAGCTCCTACAATGAGCAGTTCTTC. Protein product: CASSGPGRPSSYNEQFF.

The chain is built from TRBV10-3 and TRBJ2-2; D remains ambiguous. The CDR3 covers 14 residues. Trimming pared 3 bases from V and 1 base from J, leaving 6 bases between. From germline, CDR1 is ENHRY and CDR2 SYGVKD. CDR3 residues: CAISDPGNTGELFF. CDR3 sequence (DNA): TGTGCCATCAGTGACCCTGGGAACACCGGGGAGCTGTTTTTT.

A few counts support this clonotype. This chain connects TRBV18 to TRBJ2-7; 9 nucleotides line up with TRBD1. The length of the CDR3 is 15 residues. CDR1 and CDR2 from the germline V gene are KGHSH and LQKENI. J gave up 4 bases and V 3 bases, and 7 bases lay outside the gene matches. The CDR3 DNA follows: TGTGCCAGCTCACCGCGACAGGGGGGCAGATACGAGCAGTACTTC. Encoded protein: CASSPRQGGRYEQYF.

At least ten counts were recorded for this clonotype. The rearrangement links TRBV20-1 to TRBJ2-7; 13 bases match TRBD2. Germline CDR1 and CDR2: DFQATT and SNEGSKA (reference sequence). The CDR3 contains 16 residues. The ends lost 0 bases at V and 3 bases at J; junction bases unmatched: 5. The CDR3 sequence is CSARDLGTSGIYEQYF. The DNA for the CDR3 is TGCAGTGCTAGAGATCTGGGGACTAGCGGGATCTACGAGCAGTACTTC.

V and J are TRBV12-3 or TRBV12-4 and TRBJ2-1; no definite D call. The ends were cut back, 5 bases at V and 0 bases at J, with 14 bases in the middle. The CDR3 covers 16 residues. CDR3 protein: CASSPSTTSSYNEQFF. The CDR3 DNA is TGTGCCAGCAGTCCCTCGACAACGAGCTCCTACAATGAGCAGTTCTTC.

This chain connects TRBV5-1 to TRBJ2-3; TRBD2 matches at 7 bases. CDR1 SGHRS and CDR2 YFSETQ come from the germline V gene. With V trimmed by 3 bases and J by 7 bases, 8 bases remained unmatched. The CDR3 spans 14 residues. For the CDR3, the DNA is TGCGCCAGCAGCTCGGGGGGAACTTACCATACGCAGTATTTT. This sequence encodes CASSSGGTYHTQYF.

This clonotype has only one observation. J is TRBJ1-2 and V is TRBV28; no clear D gene. This CDR3 spans 14 amino acids. Looked up from germline, CDR1 is MDHEN and CDR2 is SYDVKM. Trimming pared 4 bases from V and 1 base from J, leaving 10 bases between. CDR3 nucleotide sequence: TGTGCCAGCAGTTCCCCGGGAGGTAACTATGGCTACACCTTC. Residues: CASSSPGGNYGYTF.

This clonotype showed up just a few times. The chain uses TRBV29-1 and TRBJ2-3; possibly TRBD1 for D (6 bases). V was shortened by 4 bases and J by 2 bases, with 22 bases between the two germline ends. CDR1 SQVTM and CDR2 ANQGSEA come from the germline V gene. CDR3 length equals 17 residues. The CDR3 loop reads CSVVPRPTGTLTDTQYF. The CDR3 DNA reads TGCAGCGTTGTACCCAGGCCCACAGGGACGCTCACAGATACGCAGTATTTT.

The chain carries TRBV5-1 and TRBJ2-1, with 9 bases lining up with TRBD2. CDR3 length: 15 amino acids. The junction had 13 bases not matched to a gene; V was cut back by 7 bases and J by 8 bases. Germline CDR1 is SGHRS and CDR2 is YFSETQ. The CDR3 is CASCPAGTSSDEQFF. In DNA, the CDR3 is TGCGCCAGCTGCCCTGCCGGGACTAGCAGCGATGAGCAGTTCTTC. Full variable domain (rest looked up from reference TRBV5-1 and TRBJ2-1): KAGVTQTPRYLIKTRGQQVTLSCSPISGHRSVSWYQQTPGQGLQFLFEYFSETQRNKGNFPGRFSGRQFSNSRSEMNVSTLELGDSALYLCASCPAGTSSDEQFFGPGTRLTVL.

The V and J genes are TRBV4-2 and TRBJ2-3, with TRBD2 matching 8 bases. V lost 0 bases, J lost 3 bases, and 11 bases stayed unmatched. The CDR3 is 18 residues long. Germline V gives CDR1 LGHNA, CDR2 YNFKEQ. CDR3 in amino acids: CASSQDLGLGFRTDTQYF. The CDR3 nucleotides read TGTGCCAGCAGCCAAGATCTGGGACTAGGCTTTAGAACAGATACGCAGTATTTT.

This clonotype appeared once. This chain joins TRBV7-6 and TRBJ2-1; 13 nucleotides match TRBD2. CDR1 is SGHVS, CDR2 FNYEAQ, per germline. J gave up 2 bases and V 8 bases, and 0 bases lay outside the gene matches. CDR3 length equals 14 residues. CDR3 sequence reads: CASGTSGTYNEQFF. CDR3 DNA sequence: TGTGCCAGCGGGACTAGCGGGACCTACAATGAGCAGTTCTTC. The full variable domain, its missing parts supplied by reference TRBV7-6 and TRBJ2-1, is GAGVSQSPRYKVTKRGQDVALRCDPISGHVSLYWYRQALGQGPEFLTYFNYEAQQDKSGLPNDRFSAERPEGSISTLTIQRTEQRDSAMYRCASGTSGTYNEQFFGPGTRLTVL.

J is TRBJ2-2 and V is TRBV27; D is ambiguous. The germline CDR1 and CDR2 sequences are MNHEY and SMNVEV (reference sequence). The CDR3 consists of 13 residues. Trimming removed 3 bases from V and 6 bases from J, with 8 bases in between. CDR3 in DNA: TGTGCCAGCAGTTTTCGGCTAGCCGGGGAGCTGTTTTTT. It specifies CASSFRLAGELFF.

V and J are TRBV12-3 or TRBV12-4 and TRBJ1-6; D might be TRBD1 (5 bases). CDR3 size: 13 residues. V was pared by 6 bases and J by 7 bases, with 10 bases between. Written as DNA, the CDR3 is TGTGCCAGCAGCCGATGGACAAATTCACCCCTCCACTTT. As protein: CASSRWTNSPLHF.

This clonotype was seen repeatedly, ten times or more. The chain couples TRBV24-1 to TRBJ2-5, with 9 bases that match TRBD2. From germline, CDR1 is KGHDR and CDR2 SFDVKD. CDR3 size: 15 residues. V gave up 1 base and J gave up 4 bases; unmatched junction bases: 3. CDR3 in DNA: TGTGCCACCAGTGATTTTACAGCGGGAGGAGAGACCCAGTACTTC. It yields the protein CATSDFTAGGETQYF.

This clonotype was seen a handful of times. This sequence joins TRBV4-2 and TRBJ1-2; D remains unclear. Germline values: CDR1 LGHNA, CDR2 YNFKEQ. V gave up 3 bases and J gave up 0 bases, with 11 bases separating them. The CDR3 spans 15 residues. CDR3 sequence (DNA): TGTGCCAGCAGCCAGCGGAGGGAACCTAACTATGGCTACACCTTC. Encoded protein: CASSQRREPNYGYTF.

This clonotype came up a few times. V gene TRBV29-1 combines with J gene TRBJ2-1; 10 nucleotides line up with TRBD2. With 6 bases clipped from V and 7 bases from J, the junction kept 12 bases outside the gene matches. The CDR3 spans 15 residues. Germline CDR1 SQVTM, CDR2 ANQGSEA. CDR3 amino acids: CSVAPRLAGENEQFF. The CDR3 DNA follows: TGCAGCGTCGCCCCCCGGCTAGCGGGAGAGAATGAGCAGTTCTTC.

This chain links TRBV25-1 with TRBJ1-1; TRBD1 might be the D (5 bases). V shed 1 base and J shed 0 bases, with 9 bases lying between them. Germline CDR1 and CDR2: MGHDK and SYGVNS. This CDR3 contains 15 residues. CDR3 sequence (DNA): TGTGCCAGCAGTGAATTAGACAGCTTGAACACTGAAGCTTTCTTT. Translation gives CASSELDSLNTEAFF.

The chain combines TRBV19 with TRBJ2-3; D is unclear. The V end lost 1 base, the J end lost 2 bases, and 13 bases lay between the germline ends. CDR1 LNHDA and CDR2 SQIVND come from the germline V gene (reference sequence). This CDR3 has 16 amino acids. CDR3 DNA sequence: TGTGCCAGTAGTATAGGAAACAGTTTTGACACAGATACGCAGTATTTT. Its protein product is CASSIGNSFDTDTQYF.

The rearrangement uses TRBV20-1 and TRBJ2-3; 9 nucleotides line up with TRBD2. Germline V CDR1 and CDR2: DFQATT, SNEGSKA (reference sequence). This CDR3 has 13 residues. Here the CDR3 reads CRGGGALADTQYF. For the CDR3, the DNA is TGCAGAGGCGGGGGGGCCCTGGCAGATACGCAGTATTTT.